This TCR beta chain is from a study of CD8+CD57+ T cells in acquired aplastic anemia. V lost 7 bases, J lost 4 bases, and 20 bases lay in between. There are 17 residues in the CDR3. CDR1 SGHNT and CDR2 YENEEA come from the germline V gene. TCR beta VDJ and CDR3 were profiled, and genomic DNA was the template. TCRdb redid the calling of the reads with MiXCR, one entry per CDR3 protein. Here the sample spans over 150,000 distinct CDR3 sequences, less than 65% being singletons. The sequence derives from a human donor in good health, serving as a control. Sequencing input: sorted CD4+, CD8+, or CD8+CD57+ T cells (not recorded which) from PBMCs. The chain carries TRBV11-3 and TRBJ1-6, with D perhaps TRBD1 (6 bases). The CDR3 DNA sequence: TGTGCCAGCATTTTAGGCCAGGGGTGGAGGTATAATTCACCCCTCCACTTT. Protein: CASILGQGWRYNSPLHF.